This T cell receptor (beta chain) comes out of a study of shared clonotypes between healthy human individuals. Study-level points and caveats: It was observed that 5% to 6.5% of naive CD4 clonotypes were shared across a handful of donors.

Terminally differentiated effector memory CD45RA+ cells were left out of the naive CD8 fraction, which was CD45RO-negative and positively selected for CCR7. CDR3 size: 19 residues. V lost 6 bases to trimming and J lost 4 bases; unmatched junction nucleotides: 13. Germline V lookup: CDR1 MDHEN, CDR2 SYDVKM. Comments on this clone: Its antigen is still unknown.

TCRdb keeps only in-frame clones here, not all; method: immunoSEQ multiplex PCR. Of roughly 2 million clones listed, over 85% are singletons. The chain employs TRBV28 and TRBJ2-3, with TRBD2 identical over 16 bases. The sample was naive CD8+ T cells sorted from blood. This sequence originates from a young man in good health. DNA of the CDR3: TGTGCCAGCAGCGATCTCGGGACTAGCGGGGGGGCCGTCGCAGATACGCAGTATTTT. Protein sequence: CASSDLGTSGGAVADTQYF.